The rows below give T cell receptor beta chains drawn from one sample of a study of identical twins. TCRdb recomputed calls from the 5' RACE reads with MiXCR, one row per CDR3 protein. This sample has 640,000 or so distinct CDR3 sequences, with 5.5% to 6.5% found just once. The material sequenced was naive T cells sorted from blood. The receptors originated from a man between 18 and 29 years old in good health. Both conserved end residues are trimmed from each CDR3.

>TRBJ2-4|TRBV15
ATSTVLADVAKNIQY
>TRBJ2-7|TRBV20-1
SARSRSGDYYEQY
>TRBJ2-7|TRBV7-6
ASSHPGQRGWEQY
>TRBJ1-4|TRBV29-1
SILKDTREKLF
>TRBJ1-5|TRBV29-1
SVLLTGDSNQPQH
>TRBJ2-4|TRBV11-2
ASSSYRMASGGRAKNIQY
>TRBJ1-6|TRBV15
ATTTARQGSPLH
>TRBJ1-2|TRBV7-2
ASSLAGTGIYGYT
>TRBJ2-7|TRBV9
ASSVGRLAGHIEQY
>TRBJ2-5|TRBV24-1
ATSDLITETQY
>TRBJ2-5|TRBV4-3
ASSQDVWVETQY
>TRBJ2-1|TRBV12-3/TRBV12-4
ASSLLATEDEQF
>TRBJ1-3|TRBV15
ATGERVLGNTIY
>TRBJ2-1|TRBV20-1
SASKDRGPNEQF
>TRBJ2-5|TRBV24-1
ATSDQPGKQETQY
>TRBJ2-7|TRBV20-1
SARGPSYEQY
>TRBJ1-2|TRBV27
ASSLDRGRLSGYT
>TRBJ2-7|TRBV20-1
SARTGPYEQY
>TRBJ2-5|TRBV20-1
SASRLAGAQETQY
>TRBJ2-5|TRBV7-2
ASSLGLGETQY
>TRBJ2-7|TRBV12-3/TRBV12-4
ASSPGQDAYEQY
>TRBJ2-5|TRBV7-9
ATSLNTVGETQY
>TRBJ2-1|TRBV29-1
SVQASSYNEQF
>TRBJ2-3|TRBV20-1
SARDQAQDTQY
>TRBJ2-5|TRBV15
ATSSSLRLETQY
>TRBJ1-1|TRBV20-1
SADRGMNTEAF
>TRBJ2-1|TRBV18
ASSFGTGNNEQF
>TRBJ1-1|TRBV7-6
ASSLLQGQSEAF
>TRBJ1-3|TRBV12-3/TRBV12-4
ASSSRQGPFSGNTIY
>TRBJ2-1|TRBV24-1
ATSDLDRARNEQF
>TRBJ2-2|TRBV5-5
ASSLARAGELF
>TRBJ2-7|TRBV5-1
ASSPEGGAYEQY
>TRBJ1-5|TRBV6-1
ASSEGPNNQPQH
>TRBJ1-1|TRBV7-9
ASDVRGVNTEAF
>TRBJ2-7|TRBV28
AESQGFYEQY
>TRBJ2-7|TRBV28
ASSPRLSGSYYEQY
>TRBJ1-5|TRBV6-1
ASSGDRNQPQH
>TRBJ1-1|TRBV15
ATSRAGIGDEAF
>TRBJ1-2|TRBV4-1
ASSQFGTGLRGYT
>TRBJ2-7|TRBV12-3/TRBV12-4
ASTLGMGNYEQY
>TRBJ2-5|TRBV7-8
ASSIRLAGGQETQY
>TRBJ2-2|TRBV29-1
SVEGRRGSTGELF
>TRBJ2-1|TRBV7-9
ASSPYELAGGHEQF
>TRBJ1-5|TRBV19
ASQPPGPNQPQH
>TRBJ2-7|TRBV7-6
ASSTRSGSCHEQY
>TRBJ1-5|TRBV18
ASSPLPGQGAGQPQH
>TRBJ2-3|TRBV18
ASSPLGLSGTDTQY
>TRBJ2-7|TRBV7-2
ASSTWTGGYYEQY
>TRBJ2-2|TRBV27
ASSLSGRGGELF
>TRBJ2-5|TRBV29-1
SVDGEGSTIRETQY
>TRBJ2-3|TRBV4-1
ASSLTGESDTQY
>TRBJ2-4|TRBV3-1
ASSPEGTGTKNIQY
>TRBJ2-3|TRBV27
ASSLGGKGDTQY
>TRBJ1-1|TRBV5-1
ASSLRWGGPEAF
>TRBJ1-1|TRBV29-1
SGREGAVNTEAF
>TRBJ2-7|TRBV6-2/TRBV6-3
ASSYSARGPTYEQY
>TRBJ2-7|TRBV7-2
ASSLDWGTYEQY
>TRBJ2-1|TRBV19
ASSSPAGYNEQF
>TRBJ2-7|TRBV6-6
ASKTPEGYEQY